This T cell receptor (beta chain) is from a study of CD8 T cells in Susac syndrome. Losses at the gene ends were 5 bases for V and 4 bases for J; bases not matched to a gene: 5. Germline CDR1 reads MDHEN; CDR2 reads SYDVKM. The CDR3 runs 14 residues. The authors reverse transcribed roughly 0.5 to 1 ug RNA with random hexamers. Across 54 Vbeta and 13 Jbeta, TCR beta CDR3 was amplified with immunoSEQ multiplex PCR. TCRdb re-called the immunoSEQ multiplex PCR reads through MiXCR, storing one row per CDR3 protein. The sample shows over 130,000 distinct CDR3 sequences, about 95% of them seen only once. This clonotype was observed a few times.

The clonotype was recovered from a human donor with multiple sclerosis. This chain connects TRBV28 to TRBJ1-2; 9 bases align to TRBD1. The specimen was CD4+ T cells from PBMCs. CDR3 in amino acids: CASSRGQGGYGYTF. The CDR3 nucleotides are TGTGCCAGCAGTAGGGGACAGGGCGGCTATGGCTACACCTTC.